This T cell receptor (beta chain) was found in a study of cytomegalovirus exposure and HLA in healthy donors. To note about this clone: Its specificity is unknown.

Study-wide points: As a later analysis showed, a missense DCLRE1C variant was linked to trimming of TCR beta V- and J-genes.

Primers included in the PCR were 60 Vbeta and 13 Jbeta primers. The repertoire was sequenced with immunoSEQ multiplex PCR; TCRdb's copy has only in-frame clones and lacks some. Of around 130,000 clones listed, around three quarters are singletons. The receptor was isolated from a woman between 50 and 59 years old in good health and CMV-seronegative. What was sequenced was PBMCs.

The CDR3 nucleotides read TGTGCCAGTAGTATCACAGGGACGAATGAAAAACTGTTTTTT. It specifies CASSITGTNEKLFF. V gene TRBV19 combines with J gene TRBJ1-4; perhaps TRBD1 as D (6 bases). The CDR3 is 14 amino acids. V was pared by 3 bases and J by 5 bases, with 10 bases between. CDR1 and CDR2 (germline): LNHDA, SQIVND (reference sequence). Full variable domain (outside the CDR3, taken from reference TRBV19 and TRBJ1-4): DGGITQSPKYLFRKEGQNVTLSCEQNLNHDAMYWYRQDPGQGLRLIYYSQIVNDFQKGDIAEGYSVSREKKESFPLTVTSAQKNPTAFYLCASSITGTNEKLFFGSGTQLSVL.